One and the same sample provided the 29 T cell receptor beta chains below, sequenced in a study of blood T cell repertoires in COVID-19. Measured with immunoSEQ multiplex PCR; TCRdb has only the in-frame clones, and not every one. This repertoire shows hundreds of thousands of clones, around 78% found once; its top ten account for 2% to 3%. Sequenced input: peripheral blood. Receptor source: a woman aged 70-85 years with active or convalescent COVID-19.

The chain's CDR3 is CASSHAHGGSGYTF. DNA of the CDR3: TGTGCCAGCAGCCACGCCCATGGAGGTAGCGGCTACACCTTC. The chain combines TRBV3-1 (or the pseudogene TRBV3-2) with TRBJ1-2, with D hard to call. This CDR3 region has 14 residues. Per germline, CDR1 LGHDT and CDR2 YNNKEL (reference sequence). Between the trimmed V and J ends, which lost 3 bases and 8 bases, there was a span of 16 bases.

The chain couples TRBV15 to TRBJ1-5, with D possibly TRBD1 on 5 matching bases. V was cut by 5 bases and J by 5 bases, with 10 bases left in between. Germline-derived CDR1 and CDR2 are LNHNV and YYDKDF (reference sequence). The CDR3 loop spans 13 amino acids. The CDR3 loop is CATSVTVYQPQHF. The CDR3 nucleotides read TGTGCCACCAGCGTGACAGTGTATCAGCCCCAGCATTTT.

The chain recombines TRBV6-5 with TRBJ1-1; D is perhaps TRBD1 (6 bases). Trimming stripped 9 bases from V and 5 bases from J, with 13 bases between. Germline CDR1 is MNHEY and CDR2 is SVGAGI. The CDR3 is made up of 12 amino acids. CDR3 region: CASTGIGTEAFF. The CDR3, as DNA: TGTGCCAGTACAGGGATCGGGACTGAAGCTTTCTTT.

The J gene is TRBJ2-5, the V gene TRBV7-9, with a possible D match to TRBD1 (6 bases). Per germline, CDR1 SEHNR and CDR2 FQNEAQ (reference sequence). This CDR3 spans 14 amino acids. Trimming stripped 5 bases from V and 5 bases from J, with 15 bases between. CDR3 loop: CASSRDTGHETQYF. CDR3 bases: TGTGCCAGCAGCCGGGACACGGGCCATGAGACCCAGTACTTC.

The CDR3, as DNA: TGTGCCAGCAGCCTATTAGCGGGGGGGACAGATACGCAGTATTTT. The encoded protein is CASSLLAGGTDTQYF. The genes are TRBV11-3 and TRBJ2-3; TRBD2 agrees at 11 bases. The CDR3 length is 15 residues. J gave up 3 bases and V 5 bases, and 4 bases lay outside the gene matches. Germline V gives CDR1 SGHNT, CDR2 YENEEA.

As regards this clone: A junction boundary mismatches the germline segment, possibly from a read error. The chain recombines TRBV5-1 with TRBJ2-3; 7 bases agree with TRBD1. The CDR3 extends over 12 amino acids. Germline values: CDR1 SGHRS, CDR2 YFSETQ. CDR3 bases: TGCGCCAGCAGGTTGGACAGGGATACGCAGTATTTT. Residues: CASRLDRDTQYF.

The chain couples TRBV5-4 to TRBJ2-3; the match to TRBD2 covers 9 bases. V shed 7 bases and J 0 bases; nucleotides not matched to a gene: 6. The CDR3 sequence is 15 residues long. Germline lookup yields CDR1 SGHNT and CDR2 YYREEE (reference sequence). The CDR3 region is CASYPAGGSTDTQYF. DNA for the CDR3: TGTGCCAGCTACCCAGCGGGGGGCAGCACAGATACGCAGTATTTT.

This chain connects TRBV4-1 to TRBJ2-5, with a tentative D call TRBD1 (6 bases). The CDR3 is made up of 13 amino acids. V lost 4 bases, J lost 2 bases, and 8 bases lay in between. Germline values: CDR1 MGHRA, CDR2 YSYEKL. The CDR3 region is CASSPGQQETQYF. The CDR3 DNA is TGCGCCAGCAGCCCCGGACAGCAAGAGACCCAGTACTTC.

The chain uses TRBV7-9 and TRBJ2-2; D perhaps matches TRBD2 (6 bases). CDR1 SEHNR and CDR2 FQNEAQ come from the germline V gene (reference sequence). The CDR3 totals 14 residues. V was cut by 6 bases and J by 2 bases, with 10 bases left in between. CDR3 sequence (DNA): TGTGCCAGCAGGTTCGGGAGTAACACCGGGGAGCTGTTTTTT. Encoded protein: CASRFGSNTGELFF. Based on the CDR3 plus reference TRBV7-9 and TRBJ2-2, the full variable domain is DTGVSQNPRHKITKRGQNVTFRCDPISEHNRLYWYRQTLGQGPEFLTYFQNEAQLEKSRLLSDRFSAERPKGSFSTLEIQRTEQGDSAMYLCASRFGSNTGELFFGEGSRLTVL.

The chain joins TRBV30 to TRBJ1-6, with D possibly TRBD1 on 5 matching bases. Germline lookup yields CDR1 GTSNPN and CDR2 SVGIG (reference sequence). The CDR3 is made up of 14 amino acids. The V end was cut by 0 bases, the J end by 7 bases, with 10 bases between. Here the CDR3 reads CAWSVLDMNSPLHF. The CDR3 DNA sequence: TGTGCCTGGAGTGTGTTGGACATGAATTCACCCCTCCACTTT.

The CDR3 DNA reads TGTGCCAGCGGACCCTTAGGGGCGGGGGGAAGGCAGTACTTC. Encoded protein: CASGPLGAGGRQYF. The chain combines TRBV7-2 with TRBJ2-7; 8 nucleotides match TRBD2. This CDR3 is 14 amino acids long. V was pared by 8 bases and J by 9 bases, with 15 bases of the junction left unmatched. Per the germline V gene, CDR1 is SGHTA and CDR2 is FQGNSA.

The chain uses TRBV5-4 and TRBJ2-3, with TRBD2 matching over 8 bases. Germline CDR1 and CDR2: SGHNT and YYREEE (reference sequence). V lost 7 bases and J lost 0; bases outside the gene matches: 4. This CDR3 has 14 amino acids. CDR3 DNA: TGTGCCAGCTCACTAGCGGTTAGCACAGATACGCAGTATTTT. Amino acids: CASSLAVSTDTQYF.

This chain joins TRBV12-3 or TRBV12-4 and TRBJ2-7; D unclear. This CDR3 spans 11 amino acids. V was cut by 3 bases and J by 4 bases, with 4 bases left in between. The CDR3 loop is CASSFAYEQYF. CDR3 in DNA: TGTGCCAGCAGTTTTGCGTACGAGCAGTACTTC.

The chain recombines TRBV30 with TRBJ1-5, with D hard to call. The CDR3 extends over 15 amino acids. Germline V lookup: CDR1 GTSNPN, CDR2 SVGIG (reference sequence). V was clipped by 2 bases and J by 5 bases, with 16 bases between them. The CDR3 here is CAWSRYEGWDQPQHF. The CDR3 DNA sequence: TGTGCCTGGAGTAGATACGAGGGCTGGGATCAGCCCCAGCATTTT.

The rearrangement links TRBV27 to TRBJ1-6; tentatively, D is TRBD1 (6 bases). CDR3 length: 15 amino acids. With 3 bases removed from V and 7 bases from J, the gap between germline ends came to 13 bases. Germline CDR1 MNHEY, CDR2 SMNVEV (reference sequence). The CDR3 DNA reads as TGTGCCAGCAGTTTCGCCAGGGGAAGGAATTCACCCCTCCACTTT. Translated: CASSFARGRNSPLHF.

The rearrangement links TRBV12-3 or TRBV12-4 to TRBJ2-3, with D possibly matching TRBD1 (5 bases). Trimming stripped 5 bases from V and 6 bases from J, with 6 bases between. The CDR3 is 11 residues long. DNA of the CDR3: TGTGCCAGCAGTAACAGGGATACGCAGTATTTT. Its protein is CASSNRDTQYF.

The rearrangement links TRBV7-6 to TRBJ2-3, with a tentative D call TRBD2 (6 bases). Germline CDR1 SGHVS, CDR2 FNYEAQ. The CDR3 sequence is 14 residues long. V dropped 8 bases and J dropped 5 bases, with 17 bases sitting between them. CDR3 DNA: TGTGCCAGCTTCCCCAACCAGGGAGGAGATACGCAGTATTTT. Translating it yields CASFPNQGGDTQYF.

This chain uses TRBV28 with TRBJ1-3, with D maybe TRBD1 (5 bases). The CDR3 sequence is 16 residues long. CDR1 is MDHEN, CDR2 SYDVKM, per germline. Trimming removed 5 bases from V and 0 bases from J, with 14 bases in between. CDR3 bases: TGTGCCAGCAGTACGTACCTCGGGGGCTCTGGAAACACCATATATTTT. Translation: CASSTYLGGSGNTIYF.

The chain is built from TRBV18 and TRBJ1-4, with 7 nucleotides matching TRBD1. Trimming removed 7 bases from V and 5 bases from J; junction bases left unmatched: 4. Per germline, CDR1 KGHSH and CDR2 LQKENI. CDR3 length equals 13 residues. CDR3 residues: CASYRDSNEKLFF. The DNA for the CDR3 is TGTGCCAGCTACCGGGACAGCAATGAAAAACTGTTTTTT.

This clone occurred once. The V gene is TRBV30, the J gene TRBJ2-5; 7 positions match TRBD1. The CDR3 extends over 13 amino acids. The germline gives CDR1 GTSNPN, CDR2 SVGIG (reference sequence). The ends lost 4 bases at V and 1 base at J; junction bases unmatched: 3. The CDR3 DNA reads as TGTGCCTGGATACGGGACAGCCAAGAGACCCAGTACTTC. It specifies CAWIRDSQETQYF.

This chain connects TRBV4-1 to TRBJ2-7; 10 bases map to TRBD2. The CDR3 has 17 amino acids. CDR1 and CDR2 (germline): MGHRA, YSYEKL. V was pared by 0 bases and J by 0 bases, with 5 bases of the junction left unmatched. The CDR3 DNA reads as TGCGCCAGCAGCCAAGATCTGCCTAGCGGGAGCTCCTACGAGCAGTACTTC. Its protein is CASSQDLPSGSSYEQYF.

The chain carries TRBV21-1 and TRBJ2-1; the table's D call, TRBD2, was not checked against the DNA. TRBV21-1 is a pseudogene segment. This CDR3 is 17 amino acids long. The CDR3 spells CASSKVRERSSYNEQFF. The CDR3 nucleotides are TGTGCCAGCAGCAAAGTCCGGGAGCGGTCTTCCTACAATGAGCAGTTCTTC.

V usage is TRBV5-1 and J usage is TRBJ2-1; D is unresolved. Trimming shortened V by 0 bases and J by 6 bases, and 10 bases separated the two germline ends. The germline V gene has CDR1 SGHRS and CDR2 YFSETQ. The CDR3 is 14 amino acids. The CDR3 sequence is CASSLDYLANEQFF. CDR3 nucleotides: TGCGCCAGCAGCTTGGATTACTTAGCCAATGAGCAGTTCTTC.

The chain combines TRBV6-4 with TRBJ2-3; 8 nucleotides agree with TRBD2. This CDR3 has 14 residues. Germline CDR1 MRHNA, CDR2 SNTAGT. Trimming removed 2 bases from V and 6 bases from J; junction bases left unmatched: 4. Here the CDR3 reads CASSDRLAPDTQYF. In nucleotides, the CDR3 is TGTGCCAGCAGTGACCGACTAGCGCCGGATACGCAGTATTTT.

The CDR3 is CASSERDRVRSGNTIYF. The CDR3, as DNA: TGTGCCAGCAGTGAAAGAGACAGGGTACGCTCTGGAAACACCATATATTTT. The chain recombines TRBV25-1 with TRBJ1-3; 7 positions agree with TRBD1. J was trimmed by 0 bases and V by 2 bases; bases with no gene match: 7. This CDR3 has 17 residues. CDR1 MGHDK and CDR2 SYGVNS come from the germline V gene.

The chain recombines TRBV30 with TRBJ1-5, with 9 positions matching TRBD1. Per the germline V gene, CDR1 is GTSNPN and CDR2 is SVGIG (reference sequence). V gave up 3 bases and J gave up 4 bases; unmatched junction bases: 4. The CDR3 has 14 amino acids. CDR3 sequence (DNA): TGTGCCTGGAGCGGGACAGGGTTTAATCAGCCCCAGCATTTT. It specifies CAWSGTGFNQPQHF.

The chain links TRBV28 to TRBJ2-7; 9 bases align to TRBD2. The CDR3 consists of 15 residues. V dropped 3 bases and J dropped 0; count of bases not matched to a gene: 3. Germline V gives CDR1 MDHEN, CDR2 SYDVKM. This CDR3 is CASSFGSGSSYEQYF. The DNA of the CDR3 is TGTGCCAGCAGTTTCGGTAGCGGGAGCTCCTACGAGCAGTACTTC.

The chain carries TRBV27 and TRBJ2-3, with 11 bases lining up with TRBD2. CDR1 is MNHEY, CDR2 SMNVEV, per germline (reference sequence). The CDR3 has 15 amino acids. Trimming took 7 bases from V and 2 from J; bases not matched to a gene: 5. The CDR3 DNA reads as TGTGCCAGCAACCCACTAGCGGGAGTCACAGATACGCAGTATTTT. Amino acid sequence: CASNPLAGVTDTQYF.

The J gene is TRBJ1-1, the V gene TRBV2, with D perhaps TRBD1 (6 bases). Trimming left V 6 bases short and J 3 bases short, with 11 bases between. The germline V gene has CDR1 SNHLY and CDR2 FYNNEI. The CDR3 covers 13 residues. CDR3 in amino acids: CASSPQGDTEAFF. The CDR3 DNA reads TGTGCCAGCAGCCCACAGGGTGACACTGAAGCTTTCTTT.